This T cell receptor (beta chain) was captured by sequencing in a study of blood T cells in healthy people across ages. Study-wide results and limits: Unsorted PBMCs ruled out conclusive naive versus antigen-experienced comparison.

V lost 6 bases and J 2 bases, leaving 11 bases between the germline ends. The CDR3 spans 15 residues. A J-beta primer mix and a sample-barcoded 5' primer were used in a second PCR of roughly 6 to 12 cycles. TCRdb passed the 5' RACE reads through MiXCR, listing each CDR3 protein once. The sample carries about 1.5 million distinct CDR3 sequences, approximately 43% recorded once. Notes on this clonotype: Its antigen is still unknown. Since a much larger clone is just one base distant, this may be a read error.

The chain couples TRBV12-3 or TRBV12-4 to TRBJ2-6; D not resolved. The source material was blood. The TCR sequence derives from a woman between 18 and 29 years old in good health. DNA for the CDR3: TGTGCCAGCAGCTCTCTTCACCCTGGGGCCAACGTCCTGACTTTC. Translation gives CASSSLHPGANVLTF.